The following is a TCR beta chain sequence with its context. What it binds is unknown. RNA transcripts were the template for amplifying TCR beta CDR3 regions. The HTBI primer set was used in a first-round RT-PCR of the TCR CDR3. One entry per CDR3 protein, called by TCRdb with MiXCR from the multiplex PCR reads. The top ten hold about a third of the sample, which has some 340,000 distinct CDR3 sequences, roughly 15% seen once. This entry comes from a study of T cells in Graves' hyperthyroidism and ophthalmopathy. Study-level points and caveats: Blood samples included most of the expanded thyroid clonotypes exceeding 0.001.

The CDR3 is 15 amino acids. V shed 4 bases and J shed 2 bases, with 15 bases lying between them. CDR1 is MGHRA and CDR2 is YSYEKL in the germline V gene. The V call is TRBV4-1, the J call TRBJ2-7; tentatively, D is TRBD1 (6 bases). The TCR sequence derives from a woman aged 40 to 50 with Graves' ophthalmopathy. Material for sequencing was blood. The CDR3 loop reads CASSLLTGGTYEQYF. The CDR3 bases are TGCGCCAGCAGCCTGTTGACAGGTGGAACCTACGAGCAGTACTTC.